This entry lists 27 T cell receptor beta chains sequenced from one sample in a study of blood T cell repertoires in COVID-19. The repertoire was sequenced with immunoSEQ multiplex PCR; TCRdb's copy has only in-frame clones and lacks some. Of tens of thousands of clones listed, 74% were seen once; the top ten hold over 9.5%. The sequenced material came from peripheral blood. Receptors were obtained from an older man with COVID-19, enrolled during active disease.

The CDR3 reads CAIRGASGGSSYNEQFF. In nucleotides, the CDR3 is TGTGCCATCCGTGGTGCTAGCGGGGGGAGCTCCTACAATGAGCAGTTCTTC. J is TRBJ2-1 and V is TRBV10-3; 11 bases are a match to TRBD2. Germline V gene data show CDR1 as ENHRY and CDR2 as SYGVKD. The CDR3 has 17 amino acids. The junction had 9 bases not matched to a gene; V was cut back by 8 bases and J by 0 bases.

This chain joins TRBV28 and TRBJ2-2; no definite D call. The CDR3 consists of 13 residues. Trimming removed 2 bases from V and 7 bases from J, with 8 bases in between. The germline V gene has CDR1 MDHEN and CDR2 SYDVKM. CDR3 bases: TGTGCCAGCAGTTTAGAGGTTCGCGGGGAGCTGTTTTTT. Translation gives CASSLEVRGELFF.

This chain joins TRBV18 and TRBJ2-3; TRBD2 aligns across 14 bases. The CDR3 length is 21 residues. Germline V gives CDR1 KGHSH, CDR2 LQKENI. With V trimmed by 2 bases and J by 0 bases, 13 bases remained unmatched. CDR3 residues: CASSPVDYGLAGGTSTDTQYF. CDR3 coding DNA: TGTGCCAGCTCACCAGTGGACTACGGACTAGCGGGAGGAACTAGCACAGATACGCAGTATTTT.

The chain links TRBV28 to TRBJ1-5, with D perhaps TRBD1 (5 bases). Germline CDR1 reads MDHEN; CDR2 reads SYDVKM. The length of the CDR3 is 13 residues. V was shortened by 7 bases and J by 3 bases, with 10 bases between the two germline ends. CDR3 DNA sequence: TGTGCCAGCATCCGACAGTACAATCAGCCCCAGCATTTT. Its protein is CASIRQYNQPQHF.

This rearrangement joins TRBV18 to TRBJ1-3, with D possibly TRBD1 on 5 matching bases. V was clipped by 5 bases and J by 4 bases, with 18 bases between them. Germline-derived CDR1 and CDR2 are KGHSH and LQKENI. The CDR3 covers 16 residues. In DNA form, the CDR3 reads TGTGCCAGCTCAAGACCAGGGTTAGCACGCGGAAACACCATATATTTT. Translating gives CASSRPGLARGNTIYF.

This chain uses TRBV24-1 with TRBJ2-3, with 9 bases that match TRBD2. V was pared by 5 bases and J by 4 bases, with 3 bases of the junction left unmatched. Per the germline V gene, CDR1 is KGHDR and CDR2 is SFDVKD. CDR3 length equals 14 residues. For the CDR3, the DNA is TGTGCCACCAGTGGGCGCGGGAGGGCAGATACGCAGTATTTT. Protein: CATSGRGRADTQYF.

CDR3 amino acids: CASKPGLAGELFF. The CDR3 DNA is TGTGCCAGCAAACCGGGACTAGCAGGGGAGCTGTTTTTT. The chain links TRBV2 to TRBJ2-2, with 9 nucleotides matching TRBD2. The CDR3 has 13 residues. The germline gives CDR1 SNHLY, CDR2 FYNNEI. The J segment lost 8 bases and the V segment lost 7 bases, leaving 5 bases of the junction unmatched.

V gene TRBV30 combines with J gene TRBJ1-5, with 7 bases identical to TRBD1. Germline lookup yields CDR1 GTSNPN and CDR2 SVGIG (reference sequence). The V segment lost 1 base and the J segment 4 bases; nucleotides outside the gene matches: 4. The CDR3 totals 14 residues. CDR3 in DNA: TGTGCCTGGAGTGAGGGGGCGCGTAATCAGCCCCAGCATTTT. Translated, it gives CAWSEGARNQPQHF.

For the CDR3, the DNA is TGTGCTAGTGGGCCGGGACAGGGGTTGCGGACTGAAGCTTTCTTT. Translation: CASGPGQGLRTEAFF. V is TRBV12-5 and J is TRBJ1-1, with 10 bases identical to TRBD1. Germline values: CDR1 LGHNT, CDR2 FRNRAP. V lost 6 bases to trimming and J lost 5 bases; unmatched junction nucleotides: 9. CDR3 length equals 15 residues.

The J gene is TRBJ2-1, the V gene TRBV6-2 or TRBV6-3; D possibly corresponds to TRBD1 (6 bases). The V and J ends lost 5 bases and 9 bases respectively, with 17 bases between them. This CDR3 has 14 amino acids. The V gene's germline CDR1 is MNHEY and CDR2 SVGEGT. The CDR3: CASSRRDIWGEQFF. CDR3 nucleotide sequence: TGTGCCAGCAGTCGCCGGGACATATGGGGTGAGCAGTTCTTC.

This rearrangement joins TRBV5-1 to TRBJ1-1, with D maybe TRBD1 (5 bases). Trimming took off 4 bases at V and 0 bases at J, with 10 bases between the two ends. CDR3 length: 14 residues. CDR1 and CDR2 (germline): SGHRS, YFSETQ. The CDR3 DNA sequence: TGCGCCAGCAGCGTGACAGTTATGAACACTGAAGCTTTCTTT. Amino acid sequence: CASSVTVMNTEAFF.

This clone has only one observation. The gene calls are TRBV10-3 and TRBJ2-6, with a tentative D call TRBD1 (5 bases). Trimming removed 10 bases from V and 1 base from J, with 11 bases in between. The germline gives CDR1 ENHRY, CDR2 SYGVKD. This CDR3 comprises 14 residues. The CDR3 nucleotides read TGTGCCACCCAGGGTTCTTCTGGGGCCAACGTCCTGACTTTC. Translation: CATQGSSGANVLTF.

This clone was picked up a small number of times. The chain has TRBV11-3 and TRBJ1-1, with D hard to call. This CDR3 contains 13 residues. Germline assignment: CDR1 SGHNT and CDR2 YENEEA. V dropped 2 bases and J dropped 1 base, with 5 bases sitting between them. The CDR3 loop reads CASSLSPNTEAFF. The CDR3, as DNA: TGTGCCAGCAGCTTAAGCCCGAACACTGAAGCTTTCTTT. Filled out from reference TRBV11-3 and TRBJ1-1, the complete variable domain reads EAGVVQSPRYKIIEKKQPVAFWCNPISGHNTLYWYLQNLGQGPELLIRYENEEAVDDSQLPKDRFSAERLKGVDSTLKIQPAELGDSAVYLCASSLSPNTEAFFGQGTRLTVV.

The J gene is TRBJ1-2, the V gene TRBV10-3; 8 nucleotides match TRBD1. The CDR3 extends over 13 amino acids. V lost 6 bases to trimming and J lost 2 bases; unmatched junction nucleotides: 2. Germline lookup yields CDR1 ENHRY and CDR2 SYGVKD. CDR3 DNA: TGTGCCATCAGGGGACAGGAAAACTATGGCTACACCTTC. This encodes CAIRGQENYGYTF.

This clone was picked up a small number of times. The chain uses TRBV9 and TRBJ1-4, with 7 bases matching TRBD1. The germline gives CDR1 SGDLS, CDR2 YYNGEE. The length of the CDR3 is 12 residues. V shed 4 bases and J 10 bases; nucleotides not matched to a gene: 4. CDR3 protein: CASSKGGGKLFF. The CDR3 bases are TGTGCCAGCAGCAAAGGGGGCGGAAAACTGTTTTTT.

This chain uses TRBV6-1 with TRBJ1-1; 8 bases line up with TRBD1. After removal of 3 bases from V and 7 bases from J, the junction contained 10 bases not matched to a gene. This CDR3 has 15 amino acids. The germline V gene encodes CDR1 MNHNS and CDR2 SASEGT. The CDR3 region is CASSDPIRDRHEAFF. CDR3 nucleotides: TGTGCCAGCAGTGACCCTATTCGGGACAGGCATGAAGCTTTCTTT.

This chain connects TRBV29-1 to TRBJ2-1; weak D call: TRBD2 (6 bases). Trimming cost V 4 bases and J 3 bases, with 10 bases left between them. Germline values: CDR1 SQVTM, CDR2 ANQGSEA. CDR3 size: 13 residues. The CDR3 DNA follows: TGCAGCGTTGGGAGGGCCAGCTACAATGAGCAGTTCTTC. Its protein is CSVGRASYNEQFF.

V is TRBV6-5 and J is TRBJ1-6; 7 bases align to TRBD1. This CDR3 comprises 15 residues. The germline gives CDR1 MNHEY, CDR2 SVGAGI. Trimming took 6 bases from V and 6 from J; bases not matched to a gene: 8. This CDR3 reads CASRPTTGVNSPLHF. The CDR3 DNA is TGTGCCAGCAGACCCACCACAGGGGTTAATTCACCCCTCCACTTT.

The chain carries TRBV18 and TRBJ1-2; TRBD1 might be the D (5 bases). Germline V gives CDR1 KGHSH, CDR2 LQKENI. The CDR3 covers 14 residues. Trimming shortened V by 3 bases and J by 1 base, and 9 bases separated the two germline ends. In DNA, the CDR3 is TGTGCCAGCTCACCTCAAGACAGTAACTATGGCTACACCTTC. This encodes CASSPQDSNYGYTF.

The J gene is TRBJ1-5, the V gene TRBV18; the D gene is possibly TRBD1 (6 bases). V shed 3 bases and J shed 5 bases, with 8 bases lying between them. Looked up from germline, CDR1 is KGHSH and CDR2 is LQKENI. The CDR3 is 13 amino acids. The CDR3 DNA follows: TGTGCCAGCTCACCCGGGGGGCATCAGCCCCAGCATTTT. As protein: CASSPGGHQPQHF.

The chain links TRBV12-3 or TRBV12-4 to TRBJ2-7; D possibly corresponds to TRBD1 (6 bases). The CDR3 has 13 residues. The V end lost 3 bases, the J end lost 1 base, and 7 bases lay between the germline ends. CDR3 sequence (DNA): TGTGCCAGCAGTTTTCAGGGGTCCTACGAGCAGTACTTC. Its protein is CASSFQGSYEQYF.

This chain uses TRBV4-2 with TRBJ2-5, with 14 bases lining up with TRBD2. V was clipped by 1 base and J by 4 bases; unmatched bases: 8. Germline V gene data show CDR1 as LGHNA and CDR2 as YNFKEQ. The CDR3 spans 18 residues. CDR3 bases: TGTGCCAGCAGCCAAGGGGAGACTAGCGGGAGGGGGGCAGAGACCCAGTACTTC. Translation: CASSQGETSGRGAETQYF.

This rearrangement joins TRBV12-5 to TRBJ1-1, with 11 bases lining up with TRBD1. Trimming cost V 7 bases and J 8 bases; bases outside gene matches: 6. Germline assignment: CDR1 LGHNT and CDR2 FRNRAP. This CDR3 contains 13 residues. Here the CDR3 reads CASVTDRGLEAFF. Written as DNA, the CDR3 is TGTGCTAGTGTCACGGACAGGGGGCTCGAAGCTTTCTTT.

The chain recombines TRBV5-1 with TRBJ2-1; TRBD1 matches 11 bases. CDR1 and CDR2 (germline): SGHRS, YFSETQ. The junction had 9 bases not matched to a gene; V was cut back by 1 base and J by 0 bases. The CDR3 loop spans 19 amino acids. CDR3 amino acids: CASSLTGTGGLGSYNEQFF. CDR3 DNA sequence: TGCGCCAGCAGCTTGACCGGGACAGGGGGTCTCGGCTCCTACAATGAGCAGTTCTTC.

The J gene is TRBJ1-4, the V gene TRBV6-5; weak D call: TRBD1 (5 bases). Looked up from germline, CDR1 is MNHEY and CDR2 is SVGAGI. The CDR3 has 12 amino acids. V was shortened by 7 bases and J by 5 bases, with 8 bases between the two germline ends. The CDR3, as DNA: TGTGCCAGCATAGGGGTAAATGAAAAACTGTTTTTT. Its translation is CASIGVNEKLFF.

The CDR3 region is CASSPTQGKAFF. Here the CDR3 DNA reads TGTGCCAGCAGCCCGACCCAGGGGAAAGCTTTCTTT. The chain combines TRBV3-1 (or the pseudogene TRBV3-2) with TRBJ1-1, with D perhaps TRBD1 (6 bases). Trimming cost V 4 bases and J 9 bases, with 12 bases left between them. Germline V gives CDR1 LGHDT, CDR2 YNNKEL (reference sequence). This CDR3 has 12 residues.

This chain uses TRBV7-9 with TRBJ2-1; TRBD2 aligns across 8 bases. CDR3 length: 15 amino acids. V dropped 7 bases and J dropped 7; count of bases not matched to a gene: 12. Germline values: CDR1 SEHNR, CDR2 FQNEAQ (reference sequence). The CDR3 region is CASKDQRGRLNEQFF. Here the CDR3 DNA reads TGTGCCAGCAAGGACCAGCGGGGGCGACTAAATGAGCAGTTCTTC.